The 14 T cell receptor beta chains in this list originate from one sample, sequenced in a study of OX40 agonist ivuxolimab in advanced cancers. Data came from immunoSEQ multiplex PCR; TCRdb stores just in-frame clones and leaves some out. Among 57,000 or so clones listed, more than 85% were seen once. Sequenced material: CD4+ or CD8+ T cells sorted from blood, taken in a trial of the OX40 agonist ivuxolimab. Source of these receptors: an adult with an advanced solid tumor such as melanoma, head and neck, liver or kidney cancer.

V and J are TRBV25-1 and TRBJ2-3; 8 bases line up with TRBD2. From germline, CDR1 is MGHDK and CDR2 SYGVNS. V lost 6 bases and J lost 2; bases outside the gene matches: 10. The CDR3 has 16 residues. The CDR3 reads CASSPRGGVLTDTQYF. CDR3 DNA: TGTGCCAGCAGCCCCCGGGGGGGGGTCCTCACAGATACGCAGTATTTT. Based on the CDR3 plus reference TRBV25-1 and TRBJ2-3, the full variable domain is EADIYQTPRYLVIGTGKKITLECSQTMGHDKMYWYQQDPGMELHLIHYSYGVNSTEKGDLSSESTVSRIRTEHFPLTLESARPSHTSQYLCASSPRGGVLTDTQYFGPGTRLTVL.

This chain links TRBV11-2 with TRBJ2-1; unclear D gene. Germline V lookup: CDR1 SGHAT, CDR2 FQNNGV. CDR3 size: 16 residues. Trimming pared 1 base from V and 4 bases from J, leaving 14 bases between. The CDR3 coding sequence is TGTGCCAGCAGCTTAGTATCAGCCCCAGGATACAATGAGCAGTTCTTC. It yields the protein CASSLVSAPGYNEQFF. Using reference TRBV11-2 and TRBJ2-1 for the parts outside the CDR3, the full variable domain is EAGVAQSPRYKIIEKRQSVAFWCNPISGHATLYWYQQILGQGPKLLIQFQNNGVVDDSQLPKDRFSAERLKGVDSTLKIQPAKLEDSAVYLCASSLVSAPGYNEQFFGPGTRLTVL.

The rearrangement uses TRBV14 and TRBJ1-2; 7 bases are a match to TRBD1. Trimming cost V 2 bases and J 11 bases; bases outside gene matches: 11. The CDR3 length is 14 residues. CDR1 and CDR2 from the germline V gene are SGHDN and FVKESK. The CDR3 DNA reads as TGTGCCAGCAGCCAAAACTGGGGGGACAGCCGGTACACCTTC. This gives the protein CASSQNWGDSRYTF. The whole variable domain, filled in from reference TRBV14 and TRBJ1-2, reads EAGVTQFPSHSVIEKGQTVTLRCDPISGHDNLYWYRRVMGKEIKFLLHFVKESKQDESGMPNNRFLAERTGGTYSTLKVQPAELEDSGVYFCASSQNWGDSRYTFGSGTRLTVV.

DNA of the CDR3: TGTGCCAGCAGCCGCCGGGTCGGGAGGGGTGCGAACACTGAAGCTTTCTTT. This codes for CASSRRVGRGANTEAFF. The genes are TRBV11-2 and TRBJ1-1; TRBD1 might be the D (5 bases). V was pared by 5 bases and J by 1 base, with 20 bases between. CDR3 length: 17 amino acids. Germline V CDR1 and CDR2: SGHAT, FQNNGV. Full variable domain (rest looked up from reference TRBV11-2 and TRBJ1-1): EAGVAQSPRYKIIEKRQSVAFWCNPISGHATLYWYQQILGQGPKLLIQFQNNGVVDDSQLPKDRFSAERLKGVDSTLKIQPAKLEDSAVYLCASSRRVGRGANTEAFFGQGTRLTVV.

CDR3 amino acids: CASSFGTDSRHNGYTF. For the CDR3, the DNA is TGTGCCAGCAGCTTCGGGACGGACAGTCGGCATAATGGCTACACCTTC. V is TRBV13 and J is TRBJ1-2; tentatively, D is TRBD1 (6 bases). Trimming stripped 3 bases from V and 6 bases from J, with 20 bases between. The length of the CDR3 is 16 residues. Per the germline V gene, CDR1 is PRHDT and CDR2 is FYEKMQ (reference sequence).

The V gene is TRBV2, the J gene TRBJ1-5; perhaps TRBD1 as D (6 bases). V lost 3 bases and J lost 4, with 10 bases in between. Germline loops: CDR1 SNHLY, CDR2 FYNNEI. The CDR3 spans 14 residues. The CDR3 bases are TGTGCCAGCAGTGAGGGGGGGCGGAATCAGCCCCAGCATTTT. Translated, it gives CASSEGGRNQPQHF. Full variable domain (missing parts from reference TRBV2 and TRBJ1-5): EPEVTQTPSHQVTQMGQEVILRCVPISNHLYFYWYRQILGQKVEFLVSFYNNEISEKSEIFDDQFSVERPDGSNFTLKIRSTKLEDSAMYFCASSEGGRNQPQHFGDGTRLSIL.

The genes are TRBV6-1 and TRBJ2-1, with TRBD1 matching over 7 bases. J was trimmed by 7 bases and V by 3 bases; bases with no gene match: 3. The CDR3 has 13 amino acids. Per germline, CDR1 MNHNS and CDR2 SASEGT. The CDR3 coding sequence is TGTGCCAGCAGTGACAACAGGGGAAATGAGCAGTTCTTC. It yields the protein CASSDNRGNEQFF.

The chain carries TRBV11-2 and TRBJ2-1; D may match TRBD1 or TRBD2 (5 bases each). Per germline, CDR1 SGHAT and CDR2 FQNNGV. V was pared by 2 bases and J by 15 bases, with 17 bases between. This CDR3 is 13 amino acids long. For the CDR3, the DNA is TGTGCCAGCAGCTTATTCGAGGGGTCCGGAAGGTTCTTC. This translates into CASSLFEGSGRFF. Full variable domain (rest looked up from reference TRBV11-2 and TRBJ2-1): EAGVAQSPRYKIIEKRQSVAFWCNPISGHATLYWYQQILGQGPKLLIQFQNNGVVDDSQLPKDRFSAERLKGVDSTLKIQPAKLEDSAVYLCASSLFEGSGRFFGPGTRLTVL.

J is TRBJ2-4 and V is TRBV23-1; D perhaps matches TRBD1 (6 bases). TRBV23-1 has ORF status, its function being uncertain. The CDR3 loop spans 17 amino acids. V lost 8 bases and J lost 0, with 20 bases in between. For the CDR3, the DNA is TGCGCCAGCTGGACAGCTTCCTTGAACCTAGCCAAAAACATTCAGTACTTC. Encoded protein: CASWTASLNLAKNIQYF.

The rearrangement uses TRBV7-2 and TRBJ2-5; 10 nucleotides line up with TRBD2. CDR3 length: 16 residues. Germline V CDR1 and CDR2: SGHTA, FQGNSA. Losses at the gene ends were 0 bases for V and 5 bases for J; bases not matched to a gene: 6. The CDR3 reads CASSLAAGGLQETQYF. In DNA form, the CDR3 reads TGTGCCAGCAGCTTAGCAGCGGGGGGGTTGCAGGAGACCCAGTACTTC.

The chain uses TRBV11-2 and TRBJ2-3, with no clear D. The CDR3 is 17 residues long. Germline loops: CDR1 SGHAT, CDR2 FQNNGV. V lost 2 bases and J 1 base, leaving 16 bases between the germline ends. CDR3 amino acids: CASSLLGRRAGTDTQYF. The CDR3 DNA sequence: TGTGCCAGCAGCTTACTCGGACGCCGTGCGGGCACAGATACGCAGTATTTT.

This chain uses TRBV4-2 with TRBJ2-1; 7 bases are shared with TRBD2. CDR3 length: 17 amino acids. The ends lost 3 bases at V and 0 bases at J; junction bases unmatched: 8. CDR1 and CDR2 (germline): LGHNA, YNFKEQ. In DNA, the CDR3 is TGTGCCAGCAGCCAGGGGGGTGCTAGCGGCTCCTACAATGAGCAGTTCTTC. It specifies CASSQGGASGSYNEQFF.

This rearrangement joins TRBV15 to TRBJ1-1; no clear D gene. Trimming left V 5 bases short and J 6 bases short, with 19 bases between. The length of the CDR3 is 15 residues. Germline V gene sequence: CDR1 LNHNV, CDR2 YYDKDF (reference sequence). The CDR3, as DNA: TGTGCCACCAGCGGTCAGAGTCTAGGGTTCGCTGAAGCTTTCTTT. Translated, it gives CATSGQSLGFAEAFF. The full variable domain, in which reference TRBV15 and TRBJ1-1 provide the parts outside the CDR3, is DAMVIQNPRYQVTQFGKPVTLSCSQTLNHNVMYWYQQKSSQAPKLLFHYYDKDFNNEADTPDNFQSRRPNTSFCFLDIRSPGLGDTAMYLCATSGQSLGFAEAFFGQGTRLTVV.

J is TRBJ1-5 and V is TRBV2; a possible D gene is TRBD1 (5 bases). V shed 6 bases and J shed 4 bases, with 10 bases lying between them. The CDR3 spans 13 residues. Germline V gene sequence: CDR1 SNHLY, CDR2 FYNNEI. The CDR3 sequence is CASRSRTNQPQHF. CDR3 nucleotides: TGTGCCAGCAGATCCCGGACAAATCAGCCCCAGCATTTT.